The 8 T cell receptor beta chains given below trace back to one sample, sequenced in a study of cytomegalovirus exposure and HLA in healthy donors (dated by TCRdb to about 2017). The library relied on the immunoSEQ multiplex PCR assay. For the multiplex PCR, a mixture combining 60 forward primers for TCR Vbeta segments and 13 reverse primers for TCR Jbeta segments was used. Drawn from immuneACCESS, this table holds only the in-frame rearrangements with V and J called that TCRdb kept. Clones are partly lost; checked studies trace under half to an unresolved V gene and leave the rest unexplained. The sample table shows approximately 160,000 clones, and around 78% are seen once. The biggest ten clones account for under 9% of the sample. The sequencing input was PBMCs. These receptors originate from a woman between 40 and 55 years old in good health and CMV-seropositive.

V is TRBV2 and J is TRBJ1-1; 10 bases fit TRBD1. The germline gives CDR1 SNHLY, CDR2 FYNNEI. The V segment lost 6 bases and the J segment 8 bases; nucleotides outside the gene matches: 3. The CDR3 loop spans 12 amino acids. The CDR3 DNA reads TGTGCCAGCAGGACAGGGGGCGGCGAAGCTTTCTTT. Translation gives CASRTGGGEAFF.

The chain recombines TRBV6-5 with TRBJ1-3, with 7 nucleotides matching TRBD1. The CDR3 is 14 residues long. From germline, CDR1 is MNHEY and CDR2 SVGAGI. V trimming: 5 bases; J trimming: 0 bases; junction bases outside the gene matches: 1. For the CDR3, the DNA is TGTGCCAGCAGTCGACAGGGCTCTGGAAACACCATATATTTT. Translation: CASSRQGSGNTIYF.

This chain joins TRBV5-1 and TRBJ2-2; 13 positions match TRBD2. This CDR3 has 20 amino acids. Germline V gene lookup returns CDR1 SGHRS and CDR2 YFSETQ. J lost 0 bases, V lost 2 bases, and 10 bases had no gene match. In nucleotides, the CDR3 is TGCGCCAGCAGCTTTGGCGCCGGGACTAGCGGGGTTACGAACACCGGGGAGCTGTTTTTT. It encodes CASSFGAGTSGVTNTGELFF.

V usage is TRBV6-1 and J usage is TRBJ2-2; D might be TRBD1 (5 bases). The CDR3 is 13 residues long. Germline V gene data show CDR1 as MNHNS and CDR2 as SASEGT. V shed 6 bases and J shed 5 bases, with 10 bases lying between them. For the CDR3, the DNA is TGTGCCAGCAGGACAGCATTAACCGGGGAGCTGTTTTTT. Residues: CASRTALTGELFF.

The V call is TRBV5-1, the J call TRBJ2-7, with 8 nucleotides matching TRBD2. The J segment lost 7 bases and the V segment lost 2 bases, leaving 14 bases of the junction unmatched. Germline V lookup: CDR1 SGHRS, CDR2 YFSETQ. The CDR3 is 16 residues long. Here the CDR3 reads CASSFLTAGDPGEQYF. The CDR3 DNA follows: TGCGCCAGCAGCTTTCTCACAGCGGGGGATCCGGGGGAGCAGTACTTC.

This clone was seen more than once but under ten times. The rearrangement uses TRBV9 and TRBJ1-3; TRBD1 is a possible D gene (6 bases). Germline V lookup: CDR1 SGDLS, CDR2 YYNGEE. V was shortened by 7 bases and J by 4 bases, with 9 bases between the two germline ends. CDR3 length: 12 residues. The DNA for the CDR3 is TGTGCCAGCGAGGGACAAGGAAACACCATATATTTT. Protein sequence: CASEGQGNTIYF.

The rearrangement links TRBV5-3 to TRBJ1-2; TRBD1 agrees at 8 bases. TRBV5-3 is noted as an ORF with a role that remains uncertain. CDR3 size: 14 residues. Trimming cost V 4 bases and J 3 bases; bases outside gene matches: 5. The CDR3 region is CARSNGQGHYGYTF. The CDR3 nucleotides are TGTGCCAGAAGCAACGGACAGGGCCACTATGGCTACACCTTC.

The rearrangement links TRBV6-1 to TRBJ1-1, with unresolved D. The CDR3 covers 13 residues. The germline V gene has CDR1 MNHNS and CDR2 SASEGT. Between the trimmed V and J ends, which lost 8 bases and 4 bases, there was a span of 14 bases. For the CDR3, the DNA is TGTGCCAGCGAATCCGACGGGGTCACTGAAGCTTTCTTT. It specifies CASESDGVTEAFF.